Listed here are 10 T cell receptor beta chains from one sample, sequenced in a study of T cell responses to AZD1222 COVID-19 vaccine. The repertoire was sequenced with immunoSEQ multiplex PCR; TCRdb's copy has only in-frame clones and lacks some. Altogether over 100,000 clones are present, around 90% being singletons, with the ten largest covering approximately 5%. This material consisted of peripheral blood, taken on day 0 of AZD1222 vaccination. Receptor source: an adult in good health.

This chain joins TRBV27 and TRBJ1-6; D perhaps matches TRBD1 (5 bases). Germline-derived CDR1 and CDR2 are MNHEY and SMNVEV (reference sequence). The CDR3 totals 18 residues. The V gene lost 5 bases and the J gene lost 0 bases, with 17 bases spanning the gap. The DNA of the CDR3 is TGTGCCAGCAGTCTAGACCCGGCAGGGTTCTCCTATAATTCACCCCTCCACTTT. It yields the protein CASSLDPAGFSYNSPLHF.

CDR3 bases: TGTGCCATCAGTGACCCTACAGTCGGATTCACAGATACGCAGTATTTT. Amino acids: CAISDPTVGFTDTQYF. V is TRBV10-3 and J is TRBJ2-3; D call uncertain. Germline V gene sequence: CDR1 ENHRY, CDR2 SYGVKD. V lost 3 bases, J lost 2 bases, and 15 bases lay in between. The CDR3 has 16 amino acids.

The genes are TRBV18 and TRBJ1-3, with TRBD1 as a possible D gene (5 bases). Germline CDR1 KGHSH, CDR2 LQKENI. The CDR3 consists of 16 residues. V was clipped by 5 bases and J by 4 bases, with 18 bases between them. The CDR3 DNA follows: TGTGCCAGCTCAACCTCGCCGGGGGGTGCAGGAAACACCATATATTTT. Its protein product is CASSTSPGGAGNTIYF.

The J gene is TRBJ1-4, the V gene TRBV3-1 (or the pseudogene TRBV3-2); D unresolved. Germline loops: CDR1 LGHDT, CDR2 YNNKEL (reference sequence). Trimming took off 1 base at V and 7 bases at J, with 7 bases between the two ends. The CDR3 runs to 13 residues. The CDR3, as DNA: TGTGCCAGCAGCCAAGGGTACGGTGAAAAACTGTTTTTT. This encodes CASSQGYGEKLFF.

J is TRBJ2-3 and V is TRBV5-6; no definite D call. V gave up 1 base and J gave up 7 bases, with 7 bases separating them. Germline loops: CDR1 SGHDT, CDR2 YYEEEE. There are 12 residues in the CDR3. The CDR3 sequence is CASSLRRYTQYF. The CDR3 nucleotides read TGTGCCAGCAGCTTGCGTCGGTATACGCAGTATTTT.

This clone is a singleton in its sample. This chain joins TRBV5-8 and TRBJ1-6, with D perhaps TRBD1 (6 bases). The germline gives CDR1 SGHTS, CDR2 YDEGEE. Trimming stripped 6 bases from V and 10 bases from J, with 11 bases between. CDR3 length equals 12 residues. The CDR3 DNA reads as TGTGCCAGCATCGACAGGACATCACCCCTCCACTTT. It yields the protein CASIDRTSPLHF.

This clone was counted a few times. The genes are TRBV7-3 and TRBJ2-3, with D possibly TRBD1 on 6 matching bases. V was shortened by 0 bases and J by 6 bases, with 13 bases between the two germline ends. Germline loops: CDR1 SGHTA, CDR2 FQGTGA. This CDR3 comprises 15 residues. CDR3 residues: CASSLTPGQGDTQYF. As DNA, the CDR3 is TGTGCCAGCAGCTTAACGCCAGGTCAGGGGGATACGCAGTATTTT.

The rearrangement uses TRBV3-1 (or the pseudogene TRBV3-2) and TRBJ1-1, with D unclear. CDR1 LGHDT and CDR2 YNNKEL come from the germline V gene (reference sequence). This CDR3 spans 13 amino acids. V dropped 2 bases and J dropped 3 bases, with 7 bases sitting between them. The CDR3 sequence is CASSQRADTEAFF. DNA for the CDR3: TGTGCCAGCAGCCAAAGGGCAGACACTGAAGCTTTCTTT.

Details on this clone: A junction boundary mismatches the germline segment, possibly from a read error. The CDR3: CASSPQGEGYVYTF. CDR3 coding DNA: TGCGCCAGCAGCCCCCAGGGGGAAGGATATGTCTACACCTTC. The genes are TRBV5-1 and TRBJ1-2; 7 bases fit TRBD1. This CDR3 has 14 residues. Germline lookup yields CDR1 SGHRS and CDR2 YFSETQ. Full variable domain (rest looked up from reference TRBV5-1 and TRBJ1-2): KAGVTQTPRYLIKTRGQQVTLSCSPISGHRSVSWYQQTPGQGLQFLFEYFSETQRNKGNFPGRFSGRQFSNSRSEMNVSTLELGDSALYLCASSPQGEGYVYTFGSGTRLTVV.

This clone occurred a few times. The chain recombines TRBV5-1 with TRBJ1-2; D not resolved. V was shortened by 1 base and J by 5 bases, with 9 bases between the two germline ends. The germline V gene has CDR1 SGHRS and CDR2 YFSETQ. The CDR3 runs 13 residues. CDR3 protein: CASSLSSIYGYTF. The DNA of the CDR3 is TGCGCCAGCAGCTTGAGCTCGATTTATGGCTACACCTTC. Supplemented by reference TRBV5-1 and TRBJ1-2, the full variable domain reads KAGVTQTPRYLIKTRGQQVTLSCSPISGHRSVSWYQQTPGQGLQFLFEYFSETQRNKGNFPGRFSGRQFSNSRSEMNVSTLELGDSALYLCASSLSSIYGYTFGSGTRLTVV.